This T cell receptor beta chain was sequenced in a study of response to subunit inactivated influenza vaccine. This clonotype was seen repeatedly, ten times or more. Antigen: not known. In TCRdb, the RT-PCR reads were re-called with MiXCR into one record per CDR3 protein. Of roughly 700,000 distinct CDR3 sequences listed, roughly 13% are singletons. Study-wide points: Researchers suggested that each seasonal influenza vaccination recruits few new T cells.

The CDR3 has 14 residues. The V and J ends lost 0 bases and 5 bases respectively, with 10 bases between them. Germline CDR1 MNHEY, CDR2 SVGEGT. The rearrangement uses TRBV6-2 or TRBV6-3 and TRBJ1-1; unclear D gene. This clonotype was sampled from a man aged 50 to 60 who received an inactivated influenza vaccine. Here the sequenced sample was PBMCs from blood, taken 14 days before vaccination. The CDR3 DNA is TGTGCCAGCAGTTACTCGAATCCTCGTACTGAAGCTTTCTTT. Translating gives CASSYSNPRTEAFF.